These T cell receptor beta chains were read from a single sample in a study of cytomegalovirus exposure and HLA in healthy donors. TCRdb's copy holds only in-frame clones and misses some; the assay was immunoSEQ multiplex PCR. Of 65,000 to 95,000 clones detected, roughly 93% appear once; the ten largest clones hold around 3.5%. What was sequenced was PBMCs. The receptors here all came from a woman in her thirties in good health and CMV-seronegative. Both conserved end residues are part of each CDR3. A D gene is named only where the DNA matches it firmly. Clone size is shown for a subset of rows, as once, few, many or a class of expanded clone.

clone size,D gene,J gene,V gene,CDR3 protein,CDR3 DNA
-,TRBD1,TRBJ1-1,TRBV6-1,CASSTRDRGYTEAFF,TGTGCCAGCAGTACTAGGGACAGGGGGTACACTGAAGCTTTCTTT
-,TRBD1,TRBJ2-2,TRBV19,CASSDNRGRAGELFF,TGTGCCAGTAGTGACAACAGGGGAAGGGCCGGGGAGCTGTTTTTT
-,TRBD2,TRBJ2-1,TRBV18,CASSLVGLAQRNEQFF,TGTGCCAGCTCCCTAGTGGGACTAGCGCAAAGGAATGAGCAGTTCTTC
-,TRBD2,TRBJ2-5,TRBV5-1,CASSAPSSGGVQETQYF,TGCGCCAGCAGCGCCCCCTCTAGCGGGGGGGTCCAAGAGACCCAGTACTTC
-,TRBD2,TRBJ2-7,TRBV5-4,CASSLVTSGSHEQYF,TGTGCCAGCAGCTTGGTTACTAGCGGGAGTCACGAGCAGTACTTC
-,TRBD1,TRBJ1-2,TRBV18,CASSPLTGARDYGYTF,TGTGCCAGCTCACCCCTAACAGGGGCGAGGGACTATGGCTACACCTTC
-,TRBD2,TRBJ2-3,TRBV30,CAWSGGLAGMVDTQYF,TGTGCCTGGAGTGGAGGACTAGCGGGAATGGTAGATACGCAGTATTTT
-,-,TRBJ1-5,TRBV28,CASSLRQGIGEPQHF,TGTGCCAGCAGTTTAAGGCAGGGGATCGGTGAGCCCCAGCATTTT
-,-,TRBJ2-7,TRBV18,CASSPGFAYEQYF,TGTGCCAGCTCACCCGGTTTTGCCTACGAGCAGTACTTC
once,TRBD2,TRBJ2-1,TRBV5-1,CASSPARGRADEQFF,TGCGCCAGCAGCCCGGCTCGCGGGAGGGCTGATGAGCAGTTCTTC
-,-,TRBJ2-5,TRBV27,CASRLSNGGLHQETQYF,TGTGCCAGCAGATTATCAAACGGGGGGCTGCACCAAGAGACCCAGTACTTC
few,-,TRBJ1-2,TRBV18,CASSPVERGYTF,TGTGCCAGCTCACCAGTGGAGAGGGGCTACACCTTC
once,TRBD1,TRBJ1-5,TRBV28,CASSPPKDRSNQPQHF,TGTGCCAGCAGTCCCCCAAAGGACAGGAGCAATCAGCCCCAGCATTTT
-,-,TRBJ1-2,TRBV5-1,CASSLARVIDGYTF,TGCGCCAGCAGCTTGGCCAGGGTGATCGATGGCTACACCTTC
-,TRBD1,TRBJ2-5,TRBV12-5,CASAPFGTGQETQYF,TGTGCTAGTGCCCCATTCGGGACAGGACAAGAGACCCAGTACTTC
-,-,TRBJ2-1,TRBV5-1,CASSLIFETYNEQFF,TGCGCCAGCAGCTTGATATTCGAGACCTACAATGAGCAGTTCTTC
few,TRBD1,TRBJ1-3,TRBV29-1,CSVSKQGAGNTIYF,TGCAGCGTTTCCAAACAGGGGGCTGGAAACACCATATATTTT
-,-,TRBJ2-3,TRBV9,CASSPKAGRDTQYF,TGTGCCAGCAGCCCAAAAGCAGGTCGGGATACGCAGTATTTT
-,TRBD1,TRBJ1-1,TRBV7-9,CASSSTGTGGTEAFF,TGTGCCAGCAGCTCAACCGGGACAGGGGGCACTGAAGCTTTCTTT
-,-,TRBJ1-4,TRBV9,CASSGGDNEKLFF,TGTGCCAGCAGCGGGGGGGATAATGAAAAACTGTTTTTT
-,-,TRBJ1-2,TRBV28,CASSRGWGNYGYTF,TGTGCCAGCAGTAGGGGATGGGGTAACTATGGCTACACCTTC
-,-,TRBJ2-5,TRBV28,CASSLWLAGREIQYF,TGTGCCAGCAGTTTATGGCTAGCAGGCCGAGAGATCCAGTACTTC
-,TRBD1,TRBJ1-5,TRBV19,CASSILQGTSQPQHF,TGTGCCAGTAGTATTTTACAGGGGACAAGTCAGCCCCAGCATTTT
-,-,TRBJ2-1,TRBV7-9,CASSPRTKNEQFF,TGTGCCAGCAGCCCGAGGACTAAAAATGAGCAGTTCTTC
-,TRBD2,TRBJ2-5,TRBV9,CASAPRPGLAGETQYF,TGTGCCAGCGCACCCCGTCCCGGGCTAGCGGGGGAGACCCAGTACTTC
once,TRBD1,TRBJ2-7,TRBV30,CAWTGQGTPYEQYF,TGTGCCTGGACGGGACAGGGGACACCCTACGAGCAGTACTTC